This T cell receptor beta chain appears in the sequencing data of a study of molecular identifiers for immune sequencing clone quantification (dated by TCRdb to the late 2010s). With respect to the entire study: For a replicate experiment, the RNA from either about 20,000 or 100,000 naive CD8 T cells was divided into five aliquots, and four of those aliquots went on to sequencing. The study was a methods study using CD8 T cells to benchmark molecular-identifier clustering-based TCR repertoire sequencing (MIDCIRS) and TCR RNA copy counting.

CDR1 and CDR2 (LGHNA, YNFKEQ) derive from the germline V gene. Unmatched junction bases come to 6, with V trimmed by 4 bases and J by 2 bases. Taken from cysteine to phenylalanine, the CDR3 has 16 residues. This entry keeps only the CDR3 DNA: 48 bases, framed from base 1. Overall study results and their limits: Naive libraries contained spiked-in Jurkat TCR RNA (roughly ten copies' worth), which is not part of the donor repertoire. Clones above 20 RNA copies held over 97% of molecules in CMV-specific effector cells but under 1% in naive cells. The sizes of highly expanded clones could end up underestimated when identical TCR molecules share a barcode. Without barcode sub-clustering, chimeric consensus sequences inflated TCR diversity; chimeras reached as high as 47%. Modeling gave around 2.7 recovered TCR RNA copies per cell versus around 10 by digital PCR, implying approximately 32% capture efficiency. Even against a background of 750,000 to 1,000,000 naive CD8 T cells, spiked-in Jurkat TCR RNA amounting to a single cell's worth was reported to be detectable.

The receptor library was made with PCR. Sequencer: NextSeq 500. Bulk TCR libraries were generated as previously described, with the TCR primers listed in Table S5 used. Total RNA was purified with the Qiagen AllPrep DNA/RNA kit. Before analysis, reads from multiple sequencing runs of one library were combined. Per the authors' processing: Reads were retained only if their TCR constant sequence matched exactly, and those retained reads were trimmed to 150 nt and grouped according to their 12-nt molecular barcodes. Within each barcode group, reads were sub-clustered at a 15% Levenshtein threshold, and quality-weighted consensus sequences were built per RNA molecule. Non-functional sequences were discarded, and so were lower-count sequences lying one edit away from another sequence. Based on a fit of two negative binomial distributions, barcode sub-clusters having less than 20% of the maximum read count were discarded. The public reads were quality trimmed at Q25 with fastp and then assembled into clones with MiXCR by TCRdb, keeping productive beta chains. Merged by CDR3 protein, the rows form single entries marked with the most common genes and DNA. TCRdb, not the authors, supplied the V and J calls. This sample comprises more than 550,000 distinct CDR3 sequences, roughly 23% of them detected only once. The ten largest clones take up 0.78% of the sample.

Libraries of naive CD8 T cells were built from anywhere between roughly 17,000 and 1,000,000 sorted cells, with 10%, 30% or 50% of the purified RNA used. Naive CD8 T cells were FACS-sorted as CD8+CD4-CCR7+CD45RA+ on a BD FACSAria II into RLT Plus buffer. To test detection sensitivity, Jurkat RNA equal to 10 or so TCR copies was added to samples of roughly 18,000-1,000,000 naive CD8 T cells. CD8 T cells were enriched using RosetteSep CD8+ T Cell Enrichment Cocktail and Ficoll-Paque, and the enriched cells then underwent ACK red cell lysis. The sample holds a few counts of this clonotype. Its binding antigen is unknown. Base qualities are not recorded, but no much larger clone differs from it by a single base.

This clonotype originated in a human donor in good health. Some libraries in this study had Jurkat cell RNA spiked in. Rearrangement joined TRBV4-2 to TRBJ1-2; TRBD1 lines up with 11 middle nucleotides. The sample taken for sequencing was naive CD8+ T cells from blood, with Jurkat cell RNA spiked in. The sample's cell subset or site label, decoded: FACS-sorted CD8+CD4-CCR7+CD45RA+ naive T cells. The DNA sequence is as follows: TGTGCCAGCAGCCTCTCTCGGACAGGGGGCAACTATGGCTACACCTTC. The resulting protein is CASSLSRTGGNYGYTF.